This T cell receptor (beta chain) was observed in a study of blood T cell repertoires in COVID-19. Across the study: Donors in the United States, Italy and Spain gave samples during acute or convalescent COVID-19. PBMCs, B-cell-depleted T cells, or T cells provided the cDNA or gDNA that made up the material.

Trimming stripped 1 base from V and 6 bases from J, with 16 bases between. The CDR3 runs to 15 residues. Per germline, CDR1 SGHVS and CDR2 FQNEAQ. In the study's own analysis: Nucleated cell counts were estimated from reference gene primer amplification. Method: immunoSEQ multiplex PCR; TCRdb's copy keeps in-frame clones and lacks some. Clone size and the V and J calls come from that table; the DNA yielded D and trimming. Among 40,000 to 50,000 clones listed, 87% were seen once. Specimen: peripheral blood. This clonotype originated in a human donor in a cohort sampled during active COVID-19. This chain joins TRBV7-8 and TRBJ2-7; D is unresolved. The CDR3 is CASSLGPYFEREQYF. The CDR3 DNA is TGTGCCAGCAGCTTAGGCCCTTACTTCGAGCGCGAGCAGTACTTC.